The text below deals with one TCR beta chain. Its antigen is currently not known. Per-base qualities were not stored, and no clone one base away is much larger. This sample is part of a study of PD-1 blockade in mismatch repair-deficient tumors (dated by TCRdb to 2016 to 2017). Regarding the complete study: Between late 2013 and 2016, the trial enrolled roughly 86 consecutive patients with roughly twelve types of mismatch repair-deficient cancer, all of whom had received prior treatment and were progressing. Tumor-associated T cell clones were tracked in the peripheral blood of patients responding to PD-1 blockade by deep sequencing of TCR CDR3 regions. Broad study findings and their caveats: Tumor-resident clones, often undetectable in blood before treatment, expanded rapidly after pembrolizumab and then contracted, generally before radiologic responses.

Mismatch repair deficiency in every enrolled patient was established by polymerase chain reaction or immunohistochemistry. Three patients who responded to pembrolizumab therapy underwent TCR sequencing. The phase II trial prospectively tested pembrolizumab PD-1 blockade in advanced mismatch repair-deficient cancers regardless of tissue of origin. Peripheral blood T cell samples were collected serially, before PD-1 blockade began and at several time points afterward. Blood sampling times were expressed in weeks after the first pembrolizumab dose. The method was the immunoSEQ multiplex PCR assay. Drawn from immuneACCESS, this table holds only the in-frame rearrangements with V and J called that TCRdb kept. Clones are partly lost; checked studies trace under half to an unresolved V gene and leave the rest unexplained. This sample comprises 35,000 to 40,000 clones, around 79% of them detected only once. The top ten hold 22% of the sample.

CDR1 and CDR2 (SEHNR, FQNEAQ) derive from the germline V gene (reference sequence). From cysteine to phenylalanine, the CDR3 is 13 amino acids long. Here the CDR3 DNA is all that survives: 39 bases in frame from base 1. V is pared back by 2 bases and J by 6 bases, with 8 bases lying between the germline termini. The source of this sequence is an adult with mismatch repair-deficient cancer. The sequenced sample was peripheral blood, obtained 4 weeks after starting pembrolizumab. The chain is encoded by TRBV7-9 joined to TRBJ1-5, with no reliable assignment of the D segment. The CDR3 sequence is CASSLPGAQPQHF. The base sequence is TGTGCCAGCAGCTTACCAGGAGCTCAGCCCCAGCATTTT.